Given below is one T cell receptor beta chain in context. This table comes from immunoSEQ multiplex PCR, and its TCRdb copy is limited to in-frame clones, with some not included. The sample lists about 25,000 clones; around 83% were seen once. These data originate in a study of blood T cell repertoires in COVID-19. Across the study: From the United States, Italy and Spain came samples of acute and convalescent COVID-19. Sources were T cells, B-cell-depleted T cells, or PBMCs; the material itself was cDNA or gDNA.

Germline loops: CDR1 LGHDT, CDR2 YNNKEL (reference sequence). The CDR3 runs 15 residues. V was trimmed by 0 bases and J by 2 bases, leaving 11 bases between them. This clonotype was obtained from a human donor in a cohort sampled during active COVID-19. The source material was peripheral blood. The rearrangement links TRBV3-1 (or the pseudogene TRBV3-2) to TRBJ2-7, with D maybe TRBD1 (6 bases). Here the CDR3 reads CASSQELSGAYEQYF. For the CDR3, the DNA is TGTGCCAGCAGCCAAGAATTGTCAGGGGCCTACGAGCAGTACTTC.